The TCR beta chain described here comes from a study of cytomegalovirus exposure and HLA in healthy donors. Details on this clone: What it binds is not known.

Study observations and caveats: Later, an analysis showed that TCR beta chains associated with HLA were more clonally expanded than others that were equally common. The authors later linked a missense DCLRE1C variant to TCR beta V- and J-gene trimming. Investigators reported 150 to 200 TCR beta chains as tied to cytomegalovirus. Association with HLA alleles at 0.05 false discovery rate was found for 16,951 TCR beta sequences in a later analysis.

In the PCR, 60 Vbeta and 13 Jbeta primers were used. TCRdb's copy holds only in-frame clones and misses some; the assay was immunoSEQ multiplex PCR. The repertoire holds 77,000 or so clones, with around 76% as singletons. V trimming: 2 bases; J trimming: 7 bases; junction bases outside the gene matches: 6. From germline, CDR1 is MGHRA and CDR2 YSYEKL. This CDR3 comprises 16 residues. Material for sequencing was PBMCs. V and J are TRBV4-1 and TRBJ2-1; 12 nucleotides agree with TRBD2. This receptor was obtained from a man aged 35 to 55 in good health and CMV-seronegative. The CDR3 protein is CASSQPLAGGLNEQFF. CDR3 in DNA: TGCGCCAGCAGCCAACCACTAGCGGGAGGATTAAATGAGCAGTTCTTC.